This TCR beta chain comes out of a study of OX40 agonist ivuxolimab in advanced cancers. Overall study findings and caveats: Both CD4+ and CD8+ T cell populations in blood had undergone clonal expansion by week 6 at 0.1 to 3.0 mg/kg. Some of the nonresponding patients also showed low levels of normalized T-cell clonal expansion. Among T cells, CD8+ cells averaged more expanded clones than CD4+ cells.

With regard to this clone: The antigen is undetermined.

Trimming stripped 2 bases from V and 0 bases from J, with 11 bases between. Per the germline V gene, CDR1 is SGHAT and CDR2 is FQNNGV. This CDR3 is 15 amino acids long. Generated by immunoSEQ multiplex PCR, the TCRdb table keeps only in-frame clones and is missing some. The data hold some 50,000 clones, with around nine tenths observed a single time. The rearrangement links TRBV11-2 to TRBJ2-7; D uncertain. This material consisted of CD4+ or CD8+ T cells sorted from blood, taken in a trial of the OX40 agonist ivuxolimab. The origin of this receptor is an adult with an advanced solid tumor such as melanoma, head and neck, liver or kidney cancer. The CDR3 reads CASSLRLQSSYEQYF. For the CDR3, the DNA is TGTGCCAGCAGCTTACGCCTGCAGAGCTCCTACGAGCAGTACTTC.